Shown below are 24 T cell receptor beta chains from a single sample sequenced in a study of blood T cells in healthy people across ages (dated by TCRdb to 2014 to 2015). Library generation was performed with 5' RACE. Reads for this sample came from an Illumina HiSeq 2500. A second PCR of about 7 to 12 cycles was run with a J-beta primer mix and a sample-barcoded 5' primer. TCRdb reran the public reads through fastp at Q25 and MiXCR, keeping productive beta chains. For every CDR3 protein sequence, its rows merge into one entry that carries the most common genes and DNA. In all, the sample holds over 450,000 distinct CDR3 sequences, and around 24% of those were seen once. The ten biggest clones cover just under 9% of the sample. The data also belong to a second study, concerning T cells of mothers and their children.

Sequencing was done on a sample of blood. The receptors derive from a boy younger than 18 in good health.

The sample holds a few counts of this clonotype. One end of the junction varies from germline; a read error may be responsible. V is TRBV5-1 and J is TRBJ1-4; 9 nucleotides align to TRBD1. The CDR3 is 16 amino acids. Germline V lookup: CDR1 SGHRS, CDR2 YFSETQ. The CDR3 bases are TGCGCCGGCAGTCTACAGGGGGCCCGGACTAATGAAAAACTGTTTTTT. Its translation is CAGSLQGARTNEKLFF.

The chain links TRBV18 to TRBJ2-7; TRBD2 matches 11 bases. The CDR3 is made up of 17 amino acids. V dropped 3 bases and J dropped 0; count of bases not matched to a gene: 7. Germline CDR1 reads KGHSH; CDR2 reads LQKENI. The CDR3, as DNA: TGTGCCAGCTCACCGGGACTAGCGGCCGTAAGCTCCTACGAGCAGTACTTC. As protein: CASSPGLAAVSSYEQYF.

The rearrangement uses TRBV7-3 and TRBJ2-7; no clear D. The germline CDR1 and CDR2 sequences are SGHTA and FQGTGA. Trimming cost V 2 bases and J 3 bases, with 14 bases left between them. The CDR3 runs to 15 residues. The DNA of the CDR3 is TGTGCCAGCAGCTTATATCCCAGAGTAAGCTACGAGCAGTACTTC. It yields the protein CASSLYPRVSYEQYF.

In its sample, this clonotype was seen a few times. This chain uses TRBV19 with TRBJ2-5, with TRBD2 matching 9 bases. Near its end, the DNA agrees better with TRBJ2-7, so the J call may be wrong. Germline V gives CDR1 LNHDA, CDR2 SQIVND (reference sequence). This CDR3 contains 15 residues. The CDR3 region has the DNA TGTGCCAGTAGTAGTGGGGCTAGCGGGACCTACGAGCAGTACTTC. Encoded protein: CASSSGASGTYEQYF.

The chain uses TRBV7-8 and TRBJ1-4; D possibly corresponds to TRBD1 (5 bases). Germline-derived CDR1 and CDR2 are SGHVS and FQNEAQ. The CDR3 sequence is 15 residues long. Trimming stripped 1 base from V and 3 bases from J, with 9 bases between. CDR3 protein: CASSLETVSNEKLFF. The CDR3 coding sequence is TGTGCCAGCAGCTTAGAGACAGTCTCTAATGAAAAACTGTTTTTT.

The chain couples TRBV6-5 to TRBJ2-1; D is uncertain. Germline V gene sequence: CDR1 MNHEY, CDR2 SVGAGI. The V gene lost 2 bases and the J gene lost 6 bases, with 8 bases spanning the gap. The CDR3 length is 13 residues. The CDR3 region is CASSYAWSNEQFF. CDR3 DNA sequence: TGTGCCAGCAGTTACGCTTGGAGCAATGAGCAGTTCTTC.

The rearrangement joins TRBV28 to TRBJ1-5; D ambiguous. Deletions cut 5 bases from V and 8 bases from J, with 19 bases between. CDR3 size: 15 residues. Germline loops: CDR1 MDHEN, CDR2 SYDVKM. CDR3 nucleotides: TGTGCCAGCAGTGGCCCGGCCATTAGGTTAAAGCCCCAGCATTTT. It yields the protein CASSGPAIRLKPQHF.

V and J are TRBV20-1 and TRBJ2-5; possibly TRBD1 or TRBD2 for D (5 bases each). Germline assignment: CDR1 DFQATT and CDR2 SNEGSKA (reference sequence). CDR3 length equals 14 residues. V lost 1 base to trimming and J lost 9 bases, with 18 bases between them. The DNA for the CDR3 is TGCAGTGCTAGAGTTTCTTCTGGGGGAGATGCCCAGTACTTC. Its protein is CSARVSSGGDAQYF.

A few counts support this clonotype. The chain is built from TRBV4-1 and TRBJ2-3; TRBD2 matches at 7 bases. Germline trimming cut 4 bases from V and 4 bases from J; bases unmatched to any gene: 5. Germline-derived CDR1 and CDR2 are MGHRA and YSYEKL. The CDR3 consists of 14 residues. The CDR3 region is CASSPWTSPDTQYF. The CDR3 nucleotides read TGCGCCAGCAGCCCTTGGACTAGTCCAGATACGCAGTATTTT.

This chain joins TRBV20-1 and TRBJ2-4; 11 positions agree with TRBD2. Germline loops: CDR1 DFQATT, CDR2 SNEGSKA (reference sequence). After removal of 6 bases from V and 1 base from J, the junction contained 5 bases not matched to a gene. This CDR3 contains 15 residues. The CDR3 nucleotides read TGCAGTGCGGAACTAGCGGGAGCGGCCAAAAACATTCAGTACTTC. It specifies CSAELAGAAKNIQYF.

This clonotype turned up a few times. The V and J genes are TRBV4-1 and TRBJ2-1, with TRBD1 identical over 7 bases. The CDR3 spans 15 residues. The V gene end was trimmed by 1 base and the J gene end by 8 bases; junction bases not matched to a gene: 8. Germline-derived CDR1 and CDR2 are MGHRA and YSYEKL. CDR3 protein: CASSQVRRGGYEQFF. The CDR3 DNA is TGCGCCAGCAGCCAAGTACGGCGAGGGGGCTATGAGCAGTTCTTC.

The chain recombines TRBV15 with TRBJ2-1, with 7 positions matching TRBD2. The CDR3 totals 16 residues. Germline CDR1 reads LNHNV; CDR2 reads YYDKDF (reference sequence). V dropped 0 bases and J dropped 4; count of bases not matched to a gene: 6. This chain's CDR3 is CATSRDPAGLYNEQFF. Written as DNA, the CDR3 is TGTGCCACCAGCAGAGACCCAGCGGGACTATACAATGAGCAGTTCTTC.

The table lists this clonotype with a few counts. This chain uses TRBV7-9 with TRBJ2-1; 11 bases fit TRBD2. CDR3 length: 19 residues. CDR1 is SEHNR, CDR2 FQNEAQ, per germline (reference sequence). Trimming removed 1 base from V and 6 bases from J; junction bases left unmatched: 14. CDR3: CASSLEGYGALAGGNEQFF. CDR3 DNA sequence: TGTGCCAGCAGCTTAGAAGGGTACGGAGCCCTAGCGGGGGGCAATGAGCAGTTCTTC.

This clonotype occurred a few times. The germline gene is not matched at one end of the junction; a read error may be the cause. The chain has TRBV3-1 and TRBJ2-1; D call uncertain. The CDR3 is made up of 11 amino acids. The germline V gene encodes CDR1 LGHDT and CDR2 YNNKEL (reference sequence). CDR3 DNA sequence: TGTGCCAGCAGCCACCGTCCCGGTGGAGTCTTC. The encoded protein is CASSHRPGGVF.

V is TRBV6-2 or TRBV6-3 and J is TRBJ2-1; 10 bases agree with TRBD2. This CDR3 comprises 16 residues. The J segment lost 5 bases and the V segment lost 0 bases, leaving 4 bases of the junction unmatched. Germline values: CDR1 MNHEY, CDR2 SVGEGT. CDR3 loop: CASSYSASGGHNEQFF. CDR3 bases: TGTGCCAGCAGTTACTCTGCTAGCGGGGGTCACAATGAGCAGTTCTTC.

V usage is TRBV5-1 and J usage is TRBJ1-6; the D is unclear. This CDR3 region has 15 residues. The V gene lost 0 bases and the J gene lost 5 bases, with 9 bases spanning the gap. Germline V gene data show CDR1 as SGHRS and CDR2 as YFSETQ. The DNA of the CDR3 is TGCGCCAGCAGCTTGGGGGCCTTGAATAATTCACCCCTCCACTTT. Encoded protein: CASSLGALNNSPLHF.

This clonotype was found a few times. The chain recombines TRBV3-1 with TRBJ2-5, with 9 bases aligning to TRBD1. TRBJ2-1 explains the end of the DNA better; the J call may be wrong. The germline CDR1 and CDR2 sequences are LGHDT and YNNKEL (reference sequence). The CDR3 extends over 17 amino acids. The CDR3 sequence: CASSQDPTQGARNEQFF. As DNA, the CDR3 is TGTGCCAGCAGCCAAGACCCCACACAGGGGGCGCGGAATGAGCAGTTCTTC.

This clonotype was found a few times. This chain uses TRBV7-2 with TRBJ2-6, with 13 bases identical to TRBD2. V shed 5 bases and J 1 base; nucleotides not matched to a gene: 8. Germline V gene sequence: CDR1 SGHTA, CDR2 FQGNSA. This CDR3 is built from 19 residues. CDR3 loop: CASSPLAGGPSSGANVLTF. CDR3 DNA sequence: TGTGCCAGCAGCCCACTAGCGGGGGGGCCGAGTTCTGGGGCCAACGTCCTGACTTTC.

This clonotype was recorded a few times. This chain uses TRBV19 with TRBJ2-1, with 8 positions matching TRBD1. After removal of 3 bases from V and 4 bases from J, the junction contained 5 bases not matched to a gene. The germline V gene encodes CDR1 LNHDA and CDR2 SQIVND (reference sequence). The CDR3 is 15 residues long. The CDR3 region is CASSIWYRGYNEQFF. The CDR3 DNA sequence: TGTGCCAGTAGTATTTGGTACAGGGGGTACAATGAGCAGTTCTTC.

This clonotype turned up a few times. The CDR3 here is CASSHFAGTGYEQYF. For the CDR3, the DNA is TGTGCCAGCAGCCACTTTGCCGGGACAGGGTACGAGCAGTACTTC. The rearrangement links TRBV3-1 to TRBJ2-7; 9 nucleotides align to TRBD1. CDR3 length equals 15 residues. Germline loops: CDR1 LGHDT, CDR2 YNNKEL (reference sequence). The J segment lost 4 bases and the V segment lost 3 bases, leaving 7 bases of the junction unmatched.

This clonotype was picked up many times. The chain recombines TRBV12-3 or TRBV12-4 with TRBJ1-4; perhaps TRBD1 as D (6 bases). Trimming stripped 6 bases from V and 9 bases from J, with 14 bases between. The CDR3 is made up of 13 amino acids. DNA of the CDR3: TGTGCCAGCAGGAAGACGACAGGCCAAAAACTGTTTTTT. As protein: CASRKTTGQKLFF.

CDR3 bases: TGCAGTGCTAGAGGGAGACCGGGGGGCTACACCTTC. Amino acid sequence: CSARGRPGGYTF. The chain carries TRBV20-1 and TRBJ1-2; no definite D call. Trimming removed 1 base from V and 8 bases from J, with 11 bases in between. The CDR3 is 12 residues long. Germline V gives CDR1 DFQATT, CDR2 SNEGSKA (reference sequence).

This clonotype appeared once. This chain uses TRBV6-2 or TRBV6-3 with TRBJ2-3, with 9 bases matching TRBD2. The CDR3 is 14 residues long. CDR1 MNHEY and CDR2 SVGEGT come from the germline V gene. The V and J ends lost 8 bases and 3 bases, in that order; junction bases with no gene match: 6. CDR3 in amino acids: CASRLAEITDTQYF. CDR3 nucleotide sequence: TGTGCCAGCCGACTAGCGGAGATAACAGATACGCAGTATTTT.

A few counts support this clonotype. The rearrangement joins TRBV9 to TRBJ2-1; 9 bases line up with TRBD2. V lost 3 bases to trimming and J lost 4 bases; unmatched junction nucleotides: 8. Germline CDR1 SGDLS, CDR2 YYNGEE. This CDR3 is built from 16 residues. CDR3 amino acids: CASSGARTSAYNEQFF. CDR3 coding DNA: TGTGCCAGCAGCGGAGCCCGGACTAGCGCTTACAATGAGCAGTTCTTC.